This TCR beta chain comes out of a study of blood T cell repertoires in COVID-19. Study background: Nucleic acid was either cDNA or gDNA, and it came from T cells, B-cell-depleted T cells, or PBMCs.

Per the authors' pipeline: From reference gene primer amplification, estimates of nucleated cell counts were derived. Generated by immunoSEQ multiplex PCR, the TCRdb table keeps only in-frame clones and is missing some. V and J calls and clone size are as listed in that table; D and trimming were resolved from the DNA. The data contain about 300,000 clones, 89% of them seen just once; the ten biggest clones take up less than 2%. The Seattle site enrolled patients during active infection and followed them longitudinally. The sample was peripheral blood. This TCR was sampled from a woman in her 30s with COVID-19, enrolled during active disease.

CDR3 loop: CAIKQFAFQETQYF. Written as DNA, the CDR3 is TGTGCCATCAAACAGTTCGCGTTCCAAGAGACCCAGTACTTC. This sequence joins TRBV10-3 and TRBJ2-5; the D is unclear. Germline assignment: CDR1 ENHRY and CDR2 SYGVKD. With 7 bases removed from V and 1 base from J, the gap between germline ends came to 13 bases. CDR3 length: 14 amino acids.